The rows below give T cell receptor beta chains drawn from one sample of a study of OX40 agonist ivuxolimab in advanced cancers. This table comes from immunoSEQ multiplex PCR, and its TCRdb copy is limited to in-frame clones, with some not included. Of about 73,000 clones in the sample, about 91% were seen once. Here the sequenced sample was CD4+ or CD8+ T cells sorted from blood, taken in a trial of the OX40 agonist ivuxolimab. The receptors come from an adult with an advanced solid tumor such as melanoma, head and neck, liver or kidney cancer. CDR3s include the opening cysteine and the closing phenylalanine or tryptophan. D genes are given only for firm matches. Expanded clones are given a class, and other clones once, few, many or no size at all.

TRBJ2-5 once . TRBV19 CASSPNPGTLEVETQYF TGTGCCAGTAGCCCAAACCCGGGGACTCTCGAGGTGGAGACCCAGTACTTC
TRBJ1-2 . . TRBV10-3 CAISESDSYGYTF TGTGCCATCAGTGAGTCGGACAGCTATGGCTACACCTTC
TRBJ1-2 . TRBD1 TRBV6-1 CASSEVGQVYGYTF TGTGCCAGCAGTGAAGTAGGACAGGTATATGGCTACACCTTC
TRBJ1-6 . TRBD1 TRBV6-1 CASRTGGYSPLHF TGTGCCAGCAGGACAGGGGGTTATTCACCCCTCCACTTT
TRBJ2-3 . . TRBV29-1 CSVFLADTQYF TGCAGCGTTTTCCTAGCAGATACGCAGTATTTT
TRBJ2-7 few TRBD2 TRBV15 CATSRVASGGHEQYF TGTGCCACCAGCAGAGTGGCTAGCGGGGGCCACGAGCAGTACTTC
TRBJ2-2 . TRBD2 TRBV28 CASSSPAGGPGGELFF TGTGCCAGCAGTTCCCCGGCGGGGGGGCCCGGCGGGGAGCTGTTTTTT
TRBJ2-7 once . TRBV18 CASSPPRATYEQYF TGTGCCAGCTCACCACCACGAGCAACCTACGAGCAGTACTTC
TRBJ1-1 once . TRBV11-2 CASSRGAVEGEAFF TGTGCCAGCAGCCGAGGTGCTGTGGAGGGGGAAGCTTTCTTT
TRBJ2-4 . . TRBV4-1 CASSQGGTNIQYF TGCGCCAGCAGCCAAGGAGGGACAAACATTCAGTACTTC
TRBJ2-4 . . TRBV11-1 CASSLRGSKNIQYF TGTGCCAGCAGCTTACGGGGGTCCAAAAACATTCAGTACTTC
TRBJ1-2 few . TRBV6-1 CASSEDVGGWGYTF TGTGCCAGCAGTGAAGATGTGGGGGGTTGGGGCTACACCTTC
TRBJ2-7 . TRBD1 TRBV5-1 CASSLSGGAYEQYF TGCGCCAGCAGCTTGTCAGGGGGAGCCTACGAGCAGTACTTC
TRBJ1-5 . . TRBV9 CASSERSQPQHF TGTGCCAGCAGCGAAAGGTCACAGCCCCAGCATTTT
TRBJ2-7 . . TRBV11-3 CASSLGLLQGLNEQYF TGTGCCAGCAGCTTAGGGTTGTTGCAGGGACTCAACGAGCAGTACTTC
TRBJ2-7 . TRBD1 TRBV10-1 CASSTGQGFHEQYF TGCGCCAGCAGTACGGGACAGGGTTTCCACGAGCAGTACTTC
TRBJ1-3 . . TRBV21-1 CASSKGTGSSGNTIYF TGTGCCAGCAGCAAAGGGACAGGGAGCTCTGGAAACACCATATATTTT
TRBJ1-5 few . TRBV5-1 CASSLVGGDQPQHF TGCGCCAGCAGCTTGGTTGGGGGTGATCAGCCCCAGCATTTT
TRBJ1-3 . . TRBV11-3 CASSLQDSGNTIYF TGTGCCAGCAGCCTACAGGACTCTGGAAACACCATATATTTT
TRBJ1-1 . TRBD1 TRBV6-6 CASSTGVWNTEAFF TGTGCCAGCAGTACAGGGGTATGGAACACTGAAGCTTTCTTT
TRBJ2-7 . . TRBV6-5 CASSKLGEQYF TGTGCCAGCAGTAAATTAGGAGAGCAGTACTTC
TRBJ2-5 . TRBD2 TRBV5-4 CASSPAVAAGGQETQYF TGTGCCAGCAGCCCCGCGGTTGCTGCGGGGGGGCAAGAGACCCAGTACTTC
TRBJ1-3 once . TRBV9 CASSVAVGGNTIYF TGTGCCAGCAGCGTAGCCGTGGGTGGAAACACCATATATTTT
TRBJ2-2 . TRBD1 TRBV5-1 CASSLGQGGSTGELFF TGCGCCAGCAGCCTAGGACAGGGGGGTAGCACCGGGGAGCTGTTTTTT
TRBJ1-1 . . TRBV19 CASSISPTGNTEAFF TGTGCCAGTAGTATTTCGCCGACGGGGAACACTGAAGCTTTCTTT
TRBJ2-5 . TRBD2 TRBV2 CAWGGSQETQYF TGTGCCTGGGGGGGGAGCCAAGAGACCCAGTACTTC
TRBJ2-3 once . TRBV11-1 CASGDFTDTQYF TGTGCCAGCGGGGACTTCACAGATACGCAGTATTTT
TRBJ2-5 . TRBD2 TRBV19 CASSIGSGAETQYF TGTGCCAGTAGTATTGGTAGCGGGGCAGAGACCCAGTACTTC
TRBJ2-7 . . TRBV14 CASSQDGASQKQYF TGTGCCAGCAGCCAAGATGGGGCCAGCCAGAAGCAGTACTTC
TRBJ2-7 once . TRBV30 CAWSTQGLQYF TGTGCCTGGAGTACCCAGGGGCTCCAGTACTTC
TRBJ1-1 . . TRBV6-6 CASSQDRLNTEAFF TGTGCCAGCAGCCAAGACAGATTGAACACTGAAGCTTTCTTT
TRBJ1-2 . . TRBV6-5 CASRKDRIYGYTF TGTGCCAGCAGGAAAGACAGAATTTATGGCTACACCTTC
TRBJ2-7 . . TRBV30 CAWSYPRGYEQYF TGTGCCTGGTCTTACCCCAGGGGCTACGAGCAGTACTTC
TRBJ2-5 . TRBD1 TRBV11-2 CASSPPGTAEGDKGTQYF TGTGCCAGCAGCCCCCCAGGGACAGCCGAAGGTGACAAGGGGACCCAGTACTTC
TRBJ1-3 few . TRBV7-3 CASSPGSGNTIYF TGTGCCAGCAGTCCAGGATCTGGAAACACCATATATTTT
TRBJ1-4 . TRBD1 TRBV15 CATGGGGSTNEKLFF TGTGCCACCGGAGGAGGGGGCTCAACTAATGAAAAACTGTTTTTT
TRBJ1-3 . . TRBV4-1 CASSHPLKTGNTIYF TGCGCCAGCAGCCATCCTCTGAAGACTGGAAACACCATATATTTT
TRBJ2-3 . TRBD2 TRBV7-6 CASSLASGRAPNTQYF TGTGCCAGCAGCCTCGCTAGCGGGAGGGCCCCGAATACGCAGTATTTT
TRBJ2-1 . TRBD2 TRBV7-8 CASSLGPGLAPYNEQFF TGTGCCAGCAGCTTAGGGCCCGGACTAGCGCCCTACAATGAGCAGTTCTTC
TRBJ1-1 . . TRBV18 CASSPGQGSSRMGAFF TGTGCCAGCTCACCAGGGCAGGGGTCCTCCAGGATGGGAGCTTTCTTT
TRBJ1-6 . . TRBV7-3 CASSRFAPNSPLHF TGTGCCAGCAGCCGCTTCGCTCCGAATTCACCCCTCCACTTT
TRBJ2-3 . . TRBV5-1 CASSFDRETTDTQYF TGCGCCAGCAGCTTTGATCGGGAAACCACAGATACGCAGTATTTT
TRBJ2-4 . . TRBV9 CASSVGSADWLNIQYF TGTGCCAGCAGCGTAGGGTCAGCGGATTGGCTGAACATTCAGTACTTC
TRBJ1-2 . . TRBV15 CATSRDRDGGGYTF TGTGCCACCAGCAGAGACAGGGATGGAGGCGGCTACACCTTC
TRBJ2-7 once TRBD1 TRBV11-2 CASSTSPGQGAPYEQYF TGTGCCAGCAGCACAAGTCCGGGACAGGGGGCTCCCTACGAGCAGTACTTC
TRBJ2-7 few . TRBV6-6 CASSYSGDEQYF TGTGCCAGCAGTTACTCAGGGGACGAGCAGTACTTC
TRBJ2-3 . TRBD2 TRBV7-9 CASSLTSGGTDTQYF TGTGCCAGCAGCTTGACTAGCGGGGGCACAGATACGCAGTATTTT
TRBJ1-2 . TRBD1 TRBV27 CASSSRTGHYGYTF TGTGCCAGCAGTTCGCGGACAGGGCACTATGGCTACACCTTC
TRBJ2-7 . . TRBV7-7 CASSPGDSSYEQYF TGTGCTAGCAGCCCGGGCGACAGCTCCTACGAGCAGTACTTC
TRBJ1-4 . . TRBV6-1 CASSDGQTEKLFF TGTGCCAGCAGTGATGGGCAGACAGAAAAACTGTTTTTT
TRBJ2-4 . . TRBV5-4 CASSLVGDLAKNIQYF TGTGCCAGCAGCTTAGTTGGAGACCTAGCCAAAAACATTCAGTACTTC
TRBJ2-5 . TRBD2 TRBV6-5 CASGEIAGVQETQYF TGTGCCAGCGGCGAAATAGCGGGAGTACAAGAGACCCAGTACTTC
TRBJ2-7 . . TRBV19 CASSSWGTQSSYEQYF TGTGCCAGTAGTAGTTGGGGGACCCAAAGCTCCTACGAGCAGTACTTC
TRBJ2-1 . . TRBV2 CASSRGGGARNEQFF TGTGCCAGCAGCCGAGGGGGCGGGGCACGGAATGAGCAGTTCTTC